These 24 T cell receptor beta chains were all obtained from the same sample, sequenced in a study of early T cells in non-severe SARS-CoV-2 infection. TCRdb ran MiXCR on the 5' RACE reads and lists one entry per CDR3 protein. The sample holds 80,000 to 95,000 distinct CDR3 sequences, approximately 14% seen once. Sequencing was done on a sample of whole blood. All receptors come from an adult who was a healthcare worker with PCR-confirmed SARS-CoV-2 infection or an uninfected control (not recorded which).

CDR3 sequence reads: CASSLNTLAKNIQYF. As DNA, the CDR3 is TGTGCCAGCAGCTTGAACACCTTGGCCAAAAACATTCAGTACTTC. This chain uses TRBV5-6 with TRBJ2-4; D remains unclear. Germline CDR1 SGHDT, CDR2 YYEEEE. V lost 1 base and J lost 1, with 9 bases in between. The CDR3 is made up of 15 amino acids.

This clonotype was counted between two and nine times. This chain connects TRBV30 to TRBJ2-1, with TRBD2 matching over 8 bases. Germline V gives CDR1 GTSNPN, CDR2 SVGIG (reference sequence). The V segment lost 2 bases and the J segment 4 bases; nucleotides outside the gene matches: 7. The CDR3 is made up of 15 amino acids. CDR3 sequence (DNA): TGTGCCTGGAGTCGATTAGCGGGGAAATACAATGAGCAGTTCTTC. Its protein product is CAWSRLAGKYNEQFF.

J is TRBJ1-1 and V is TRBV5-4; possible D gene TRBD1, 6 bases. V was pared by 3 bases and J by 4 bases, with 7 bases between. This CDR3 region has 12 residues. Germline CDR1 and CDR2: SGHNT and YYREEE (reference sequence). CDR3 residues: CASSYRATEAFF. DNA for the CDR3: TGTGCCAGCAGCTACAGGGCCACTGAAGCTTTCTTT.

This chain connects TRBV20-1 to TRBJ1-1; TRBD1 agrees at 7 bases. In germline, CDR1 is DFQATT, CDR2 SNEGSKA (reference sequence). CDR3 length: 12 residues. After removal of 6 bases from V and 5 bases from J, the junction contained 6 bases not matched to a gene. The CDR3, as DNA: TGCAGTGCGCTCAAGGGGGCGACTGAAGCTTTCTTT. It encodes CSALKGATEAFF.

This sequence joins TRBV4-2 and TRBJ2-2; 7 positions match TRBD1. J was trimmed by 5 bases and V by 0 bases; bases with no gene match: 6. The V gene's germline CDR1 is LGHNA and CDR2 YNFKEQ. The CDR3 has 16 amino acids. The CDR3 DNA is TGTGCCAGCAGCCAAGATCGTGCAGGGGGTACCGGGGAGCTGTTTTTT. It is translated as CASSQDRAGGTGELFF.

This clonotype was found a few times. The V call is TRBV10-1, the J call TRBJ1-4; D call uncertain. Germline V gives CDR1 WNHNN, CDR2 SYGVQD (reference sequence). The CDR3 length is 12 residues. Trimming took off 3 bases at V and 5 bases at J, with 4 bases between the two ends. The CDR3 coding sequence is TGCGCCAGCAGTGAATCAAATGAAAAACTGTTTTTT. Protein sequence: CASSESNEKLFF.

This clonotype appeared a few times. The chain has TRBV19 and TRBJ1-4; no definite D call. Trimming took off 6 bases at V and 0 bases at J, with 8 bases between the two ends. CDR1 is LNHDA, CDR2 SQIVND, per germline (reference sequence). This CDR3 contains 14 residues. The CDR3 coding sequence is TGTGCCAGTAGAAAGATATCAACTAATGAAAAACTGTTTTTT. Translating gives CASRKISTNEKLFF. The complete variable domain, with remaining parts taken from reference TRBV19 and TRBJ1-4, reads DGGITQSPKYLFRKEGQNVTLSCEQNLNHDAMYWYRQDPGQGLRLIYYSQIVNDFQKGDIAEGYSVSREKKESFPLTVTSAQKNPTAFYLCASRKISTNEKLFFGSGTQLSVL.

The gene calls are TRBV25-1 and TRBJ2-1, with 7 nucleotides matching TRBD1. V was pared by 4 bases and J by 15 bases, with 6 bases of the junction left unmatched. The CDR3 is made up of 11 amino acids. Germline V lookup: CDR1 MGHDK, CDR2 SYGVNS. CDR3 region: CASSGQGRRFF. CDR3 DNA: TGTGCCAGCAGTGGACAGGGCCGCCGGTTCTTC.

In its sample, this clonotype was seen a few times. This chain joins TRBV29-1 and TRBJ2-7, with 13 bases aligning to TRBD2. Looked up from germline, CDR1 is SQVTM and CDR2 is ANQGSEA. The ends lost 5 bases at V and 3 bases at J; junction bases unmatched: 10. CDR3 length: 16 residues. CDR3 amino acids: CSVLGLAGAANYEQYF. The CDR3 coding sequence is TGCAGCGTTCTTGGACTAGCGGGGGCCGCAAACTACGAGCAGTACTTC.

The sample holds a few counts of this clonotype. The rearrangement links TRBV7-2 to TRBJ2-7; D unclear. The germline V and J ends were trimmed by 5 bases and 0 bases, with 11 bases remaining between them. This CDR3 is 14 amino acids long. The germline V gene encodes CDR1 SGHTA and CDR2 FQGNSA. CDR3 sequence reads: CASSPTPFSYEQYF. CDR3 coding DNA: TGTGCCAGCAGCCCGACACCTTTCTCCTACGAGCAGTACTTC. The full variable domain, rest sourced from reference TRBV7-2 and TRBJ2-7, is GAGVSQSPSNKVTEKGKDVELRCDPISGHTALYWYRQSLGQGLEFLIYFQGNSAPDKSGLPSDRFSAERTGGSVSTLTIQRTQQEDSAVYLCASSPTPFSYEQYFGPGTRLTVT.

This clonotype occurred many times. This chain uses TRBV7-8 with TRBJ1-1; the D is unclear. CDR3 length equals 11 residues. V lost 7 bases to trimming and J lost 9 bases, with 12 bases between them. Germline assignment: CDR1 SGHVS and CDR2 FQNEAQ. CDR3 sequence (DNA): TGTGCCAGCAAGATCGGAAACAAAGCTTTCTTT. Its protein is CASKIGNKAFF.

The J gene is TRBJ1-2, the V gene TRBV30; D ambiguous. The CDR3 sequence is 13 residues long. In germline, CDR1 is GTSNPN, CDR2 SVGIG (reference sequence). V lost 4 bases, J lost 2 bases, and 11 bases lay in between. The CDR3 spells CAWNAASNYGYTF. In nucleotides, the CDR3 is TGTGCCTGGAACGCCGCGTCCAACTATGGCTACACCTTC.

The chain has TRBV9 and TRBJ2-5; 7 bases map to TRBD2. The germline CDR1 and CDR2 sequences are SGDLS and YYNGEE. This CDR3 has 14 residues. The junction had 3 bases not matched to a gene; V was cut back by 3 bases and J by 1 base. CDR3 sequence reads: CASSAGTIQETQYF. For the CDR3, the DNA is TGTGCCAGCAGCGCGGGGACTATCCAAGAGACCCAGTACTTC.

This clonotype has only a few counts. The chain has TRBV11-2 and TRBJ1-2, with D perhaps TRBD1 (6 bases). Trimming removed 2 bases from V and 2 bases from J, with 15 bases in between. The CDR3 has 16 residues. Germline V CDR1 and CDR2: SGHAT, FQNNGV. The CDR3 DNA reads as TGTGCCAGCAGCTTACGCGCGGACAGCCTAAACTATGGCTACACCTTC. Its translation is CASSLRADSLNYGYTF.

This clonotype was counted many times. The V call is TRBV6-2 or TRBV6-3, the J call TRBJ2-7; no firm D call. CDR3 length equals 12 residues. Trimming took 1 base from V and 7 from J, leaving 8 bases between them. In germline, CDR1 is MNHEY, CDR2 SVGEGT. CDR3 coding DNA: TGTGCCAGCAGTTACTTCGGTGGGGAGCAGTACTTC. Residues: CASSYFGGEQYF.

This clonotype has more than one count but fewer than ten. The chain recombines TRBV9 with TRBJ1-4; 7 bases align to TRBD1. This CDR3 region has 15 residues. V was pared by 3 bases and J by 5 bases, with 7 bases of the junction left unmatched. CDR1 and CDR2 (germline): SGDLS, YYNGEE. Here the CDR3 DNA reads TGTGCCAGCAGCGCCCACAGGGGCTCGAATGAAAAACTGTTTTTT. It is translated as CASSAHRGSNEKLFF.

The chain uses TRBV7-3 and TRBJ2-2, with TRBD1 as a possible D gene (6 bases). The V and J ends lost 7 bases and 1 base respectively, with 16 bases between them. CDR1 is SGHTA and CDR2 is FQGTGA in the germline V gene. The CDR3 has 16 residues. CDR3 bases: TGTGCCAGCACCCCCAAAACGGGACAGAACACCGGGGAGCTGTTTTTT. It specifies CASTPKTGQNTGELFF.

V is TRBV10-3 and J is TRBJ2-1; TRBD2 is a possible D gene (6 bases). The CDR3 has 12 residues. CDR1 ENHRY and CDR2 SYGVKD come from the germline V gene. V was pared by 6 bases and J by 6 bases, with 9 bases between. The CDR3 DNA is TGTGCCATCAGCCACGGGGGCAATGAGCAGTTCTTC. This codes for CAISHGGNEQFF.

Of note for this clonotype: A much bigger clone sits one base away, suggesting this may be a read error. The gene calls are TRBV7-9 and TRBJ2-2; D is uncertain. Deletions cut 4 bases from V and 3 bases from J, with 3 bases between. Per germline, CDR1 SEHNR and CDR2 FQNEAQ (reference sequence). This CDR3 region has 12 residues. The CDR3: CASSSYTGELFF. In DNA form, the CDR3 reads TGTGCCAGCAGCTCGTACACCGGGGAGCTGTTTTTT.

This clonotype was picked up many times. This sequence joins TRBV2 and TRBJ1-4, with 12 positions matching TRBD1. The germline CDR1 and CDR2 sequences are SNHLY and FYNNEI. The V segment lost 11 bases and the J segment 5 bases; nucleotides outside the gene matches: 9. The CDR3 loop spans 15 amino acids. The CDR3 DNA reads TGTGCCGGGGGACAGGGGGCGCCCCGGAATGAAAAACTGTTTTTT. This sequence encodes CAGGQGAPRNEKLFF.

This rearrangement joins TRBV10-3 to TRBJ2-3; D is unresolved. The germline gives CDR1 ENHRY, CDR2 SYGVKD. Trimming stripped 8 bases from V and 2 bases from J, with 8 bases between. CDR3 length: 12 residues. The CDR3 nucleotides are TGTGCCATCGGGCGAGACACAGATACGCAGTATTTT. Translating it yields CAIGRDTDTQYF.

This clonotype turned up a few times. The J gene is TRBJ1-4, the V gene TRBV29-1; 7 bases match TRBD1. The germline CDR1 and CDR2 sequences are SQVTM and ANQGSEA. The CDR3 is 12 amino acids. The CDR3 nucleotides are TGCACCATCGGGACAGCCGATGAAAAACTGTTTTTT. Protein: CTIGTADEKLFF.

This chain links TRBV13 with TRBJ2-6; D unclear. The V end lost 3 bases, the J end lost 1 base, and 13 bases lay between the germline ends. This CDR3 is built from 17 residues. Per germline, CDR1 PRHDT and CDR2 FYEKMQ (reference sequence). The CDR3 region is CASSFNRPGSGANVLTF. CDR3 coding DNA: TGTGCCAGCAGCTTTAACCGTCCCGGGTCTGGGGCCAACGTCCTGACTTTC. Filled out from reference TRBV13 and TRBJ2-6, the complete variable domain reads AAGVIQSPRHLIKEKRETATLKCYPIPRHDTVYWYQQGPGQDPQFLISFYEKMQSDKGSIPDRFSAQQFSDYHSELNMSSLELGDSALYFCASSFNRPGSGANVLTFGAGSRLTVL.

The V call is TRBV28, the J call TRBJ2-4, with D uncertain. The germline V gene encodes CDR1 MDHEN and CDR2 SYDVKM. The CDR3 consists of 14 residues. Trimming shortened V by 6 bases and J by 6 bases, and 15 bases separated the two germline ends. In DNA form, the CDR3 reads TGTGCCAGCAGGATCCCCGGGTCGGGAAACATTCAGTACTTC. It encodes CASRIPGSGNIQYF. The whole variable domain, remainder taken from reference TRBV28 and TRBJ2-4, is DVKVTQSSRYLVKRTGEKVFLECVQDMDHENMFWYRQDPGLGLRLIYFSYDVKMKEKGDIPEGYSVSREKKERFSLILESASTNQTSMYLCASRIPGSGNIQYFGAGTRLSVL.